This TCR beta chain was found in a study of blood T cell repertoires in COVID-19. The V end lost 3 bases, the J end lost 7 bases, and 13 bases lay between the germline ends. CDR3 length: 13 amino acids. Germline lookup yields CDR1 DFQATT and CDR2 SNEGSKA (reference sequence). Repertoires were generated with immunoSEQ multiplex PCR, while TCRdb's copy carries only in-frame clones and drops some. This sample has a few hundred thousand clones, with about 83% found just once. Input material: peripheral blood. The V gene is TRBV20-1, the J gene TRBJ2-1; D perhaps matches TRBD1 (6 bases). The TCR was taken from a woman aged 25-40 years with COVID-19, enrolled during active disease. CDR3 DNA sequence: TGCAGTGCTAGTAGGAGTGACAGGAATGAGCAGTTCTTC. Protein: CSASRSDRNEQFF.